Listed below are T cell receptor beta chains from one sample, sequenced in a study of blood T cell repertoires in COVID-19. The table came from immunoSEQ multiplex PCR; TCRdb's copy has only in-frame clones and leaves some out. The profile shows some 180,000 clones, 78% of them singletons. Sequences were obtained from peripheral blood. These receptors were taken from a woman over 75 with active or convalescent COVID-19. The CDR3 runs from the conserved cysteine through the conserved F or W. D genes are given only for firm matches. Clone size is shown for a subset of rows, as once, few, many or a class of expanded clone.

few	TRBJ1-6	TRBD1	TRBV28	CASSTIDRGLSPLHF	TGTGCCAGCAGCACTATTGACAGGGGTCTTTCACCCCTCCACTTT
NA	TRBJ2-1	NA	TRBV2	CASSDGSSYNEQFF	TGTGCCAGCTCCGACGGGAGCTCCTACAATGAGCAGTTCTTC
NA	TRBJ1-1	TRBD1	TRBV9	CASSLGTANKNTEAFF	TGTGCCAGCAGCCTCGGGACAGCTAATAAGAACACTGAAGCTTTCTTT
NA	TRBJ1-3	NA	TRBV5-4	CASSSYDSSGNTIYF	TGTGCCAGCAGCTCATATGACAGCTCTGGAAACACCATATATTTT
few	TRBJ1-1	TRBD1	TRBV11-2	CASSPDRGGYTEAFF	TGTGCCAGCAGCCCCGACAGGGGAGGATACACTGAAGCTTTCTTT
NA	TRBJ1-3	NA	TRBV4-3	CASSQDWQGNGNTIYF	TGCGCCAGCAGCCAAGATTGGCAGGGGAACGGAAACACCATATATTTT
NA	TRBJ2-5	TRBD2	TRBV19	CASSISLAGVGTQYF	TGTGCCAGTAGTATCTCGCTAGCGGGGGTCGGGACCCAGTACTTC
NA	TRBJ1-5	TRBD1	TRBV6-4	CASRRDRVGSNQPQHF	TGTGCCAGCAGGCGGGACAGGGTGGGAAGCAATCAGCCCCAGCATTTT
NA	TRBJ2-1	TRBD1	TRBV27	CASSFSGTGPYNEQFF	TGTGCCAGCAGTTTTTCCGGGACAGGGCCCTACAATGAGCAGTTCTTC
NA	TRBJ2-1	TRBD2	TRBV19	CASKRLAGVNEQFF	TGTGCCAGTAAACGGCTAGCGGGGGTCAATGAGCAGTTCTTC
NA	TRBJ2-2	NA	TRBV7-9	CASSLVEQGNTGELFF	TGTGCCAGCAGCCTAGTGGAGCAGGGGAACACCGGGGAGCTGTTTTTT
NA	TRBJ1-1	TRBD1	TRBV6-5	CASSYTSGGLNTEAFF	TGTGCCAGCAGTTACACGTCAGGGGGTCTGAACACTGAAGCTTTCTTT